This T cell receptor (beta chain) is drawn from a study of response to subunit inactivated influenza vaccine. This clonotype was detected ten times or more. What it recognizes is unknown. The junction does not match germline at one end; this may be a read error. A single record per CDR3 protein comes from TCRdb applying MiXCR to the RT-PCR reads. This table has 500,000 to 600,000 distinct CDR3 sequences, over 9.5% appearing once. Regarding the study as a whole: Only a handful of new T cells, the authors suggested, are recruited with each seasonal influenza vaccination.

The CDR3 spans 13 residues. Looked up from germline, CDR1 is LGHDT and CDR2 is YNNKEL (reference sequence). This TCR came from a man aged 45-65 years who received an inactivated influenza vaccine. The chain joins TRBV3-1 to TRBJ2-7; D possibly uses TRBD1 or TRBD2 (6 bases each). The sample was PBMCs from blood, taken on the day of vaccination. DNA of the CDR3: TGTGCCAGCGGATGGGGGGCTTCCTCCGAGCAGTACTTC. This codes for CASGWGASSEQYF.